These T cell receptor beta chains were read from a single sample in a study of T cells in Graves' hyperthyroidism and ophthalmopathy. TCRdb independently ran MiXCR on the multiplex PCR reads; one entry per CDR3 protein. This table holds fewer than 650,000 distinct CDR3 sequences, about 14% found once. The specimen was blood. The receptors come from a woman aged 40 to 50 with Graves' ophthalmopathy. The CDR3 runs from the conserved cysteine through the conserved F or W. Fields, in order: D gene, J gene, clone size, V gene, CDR3 protein, CDR3 DNA. D genes are given only for firm matches. Only some rows state a clone size, as once, few, many or a class for expanded clones.

d_call: .; j_call: TRBJ2-7; clone_size: many; v_call: TRBV6-2/TRBV6-3; cdr3_aa: CASSYGARRLAEQYF; cdr3_nt: TGTGCCAGCAGTTACGGGGCTAGACGGCTCGCCGAGCAGTACTTC
d_call: .; j_call: TRBJ1-5; clone_size: many; v_call: TRBV28; cdr3_aa: CASSLGRGGWSNQPQHF; cdr3_nt: TGTGCCAGCAGTTTAGGGCGCGGCGGGTGGAGCAATCAGCCCCAGCATTTT
d_call: .; j_call: TRBJ1-6; clone_size: many; v_call: TRBV2; cdr3_aa: CASSGQRNNSPLHF; cdr3_nt: TGTGCCAGCAGTGGCCAGCGAAATAATTCACCCCTCCACTTT
d_call: .; j_call: TRBJ2-5; clone_size: few; v_call: TRBV5-1; cdr3_aa: CASSPGVESYQETQYF; cdr3_nt: TGCGCCAGCAGCCCCGGAGTGGAGTCCTACCAAGAGACCCAGTACTTC
d_call: TRBD2; j_call: TRBJ2-7; clone_size: .; v_call: TRBV28; cdr3_aa: CASTEAGVVYEQYF; cdr3_nt: TGTGCCAGCACCGAAGCGGGAGTGGTCTACGAGCAGTACTTC
d_call: .; j_call: TRBJ1-6; clone_size: many; v_call: TRBV20-1; cdr3_aa: CSARDDGGYHSPLHF; cdr3_nt: TGCAGTGCTAGAGATGACGGGGGCTATCATTCACCCCTCCACTTT
d_call: .; j_call: TRBJ2-2; clone_size: many; v_call: TRBV6-1; cdr3_aa: CASSTPSESTGELFF; cdr3_nt: TGTGCCAGCAGTACCCCCAGTGAATCCACCGGGGAGCTGTTTTTT
d_call: TRBD2; j_call: TRBJ2-7; clone_size: many; v_call: TRBV11-2; cdr3_aa: CASSLEAGGPVHEQYF; cdr3_nt: TGTGCCAGCAGCTTAGAGGCGGGAGGGCCGGTCCACGAGCAGTACTTC
d_call: TRBD1; j_call: TRBJ2-7; clone_size: many; v_call: TRBV25-1; cdr3_aa: CASRESRTGTYEQYF; cdr3_nt: TGTGCCAGCAGAGAATCTAGGACAGGAACCTACGAGCAGTACTTC
d_call: .; j_call: TRBJ2-7; clone_size: many; v_call: TRBV6-1; cdr3_aa: CASSESGGIYEQYF; cdr3_nt: TGTGCCAGCAGTGAATCTGGGGGGATCTACGAGCAGTACTTC
d_call: TRBD1; j_call: TRBJ2-7; clone_size: many; v_call: TRBV11-2; cdr3_aa: CASSSNRGRLYEQYF; cdr3_nt: TGTGCCAGCAGTTCTAACAGGGGGCGTCTTTACGAGCAGTACTTC
d_call: TRBD2; j_call: TRBJ2-2; clone_size: .; v_call: TRBV5-6; cdr3_aa: CASSLGSGRAAGELFF; cdr3_nt: TGTGCCAGCAGCTTGGGTAGCGGGAGGGCCGCCGGGGAGCTGTTTTTT
d_call: TRBD1; j_call: TRBJ1-5; clone_size: many; v_call: TRBV6-1; cdr3_aa: CASIQRTGGASQPQHF; cdr3_nt: TGTGCCAGCATTCAGAGGACAGGGGGCGCGAGTCAGCCCCAGCATTTT
d_call: .; j_call: TRBJ2-7; clone_size: many; v_call: TRBV28; cdr3_aa: CASHTGQRSYEQYF; cdr3_nt: TGTGCCAGCCACACAGGGCAACGCTCCTACGAGCAGTACTTC
d_call: TRBD1; j_call: TRBJ1-5; clone_size: .; v_call: TRBV12-3/TRBV12-4; cdr3_aa: CASRTGKSNQPQHF; cdr3_nt: TGTGCCAGCCGGACAGGGAAAAGCAATCAGCCCCAGCATTTT
d_call: .; j_call: TRBJ2-4; clone_size: many; v_call: TRBV27; cdr3_aa: CASRNQGYGKNIQYF; cdr3_nt: TGTGCCAGCAGGAACCAGGGGTATGGCAAAAACATTCAGTACTTC
d_call: TRBD1; j_call: TRBJ2-7; clone_size: .; v_call: TRBV14; cdr3_aa: CASSHLFGQGAHEQYF; cdr3_nt: TGTGCCAGCAGCCATTTGTTTGGACAGGGGGCCCACGAGCAGTACTTC
d_call: TRBD1; j_call: TRBJ1-2; clone_size: many; v_call: TRBV10-3; cdr3_aa: CAMGQGGYGYTF; cdr3_nt: TGTGCCATGGGACAGGGTGGCTATGGCTACACCTTC
d_call: TRBD2; j_call: TRBJ2-7; clone_size: many; v_call: TRBV30; cdr3_aa: CAWSVGWNVAGGHEQYF; cdr3_nt: TGTGCCTGGAGTGTAGGGTGGAATGTAGCGGGAGGTCACGAGCAGTACTTC
d_call: .; j_call: TRBJ2-7; clone_size: many; v_call: TRBV20-1; cdr3_aa: CSATAGIGGYEQYF; cdr3_nt: TGCAGTGCTACAGCCGGGATAGGGGGGTACGAGCAGTACTTC
d_call: .; j_call: TRBJ2-1; clone_size: many; v_call: TRBV9; cdr3_aa: CASSSPWADRYNEQFF; cdr3_nt: TGTGCCAGCAGCTCTCCTTGGGCGGACCGATACAATGAGCAGTTCTTC
d_call: .; j_call: TRBJ2-5; clone_size: once; v_call: TRBV6-1; cdr3_aa: CASSLAGAEAVETQYF; cdr3_nt: TGTGCCAGCAGCTTGGCCGGAGCGGAAGCGGTGGAGACCCAGTACTTC
d_call: .; j_call: TRBJ1-2; clone_size: few; v_call: TRBV2; cdr3_aa: CASGESNYGYTF; cdr3_nt: TGTGCCAGCGGGGAGTCCAACTATGGCTACACCTTC
d_call: TRBD2; j_call: TRBJ2-2; clone_size: many; v_call: TRBV2; cdr3_aa: CAGDSGRATGELFF; cdr3_nt: TGTGCCGGAGATAGCGGGAGGGCCACCGGGGAGCTGTTTTTT
d_call: TRBD1; j_call: TRBJ2-7; clone_size: many; v_call: TRBV7-9; cdr3_aa: CASSPRTGRNEQYF; cdr3_nt: TGTGCCAGCAGCCCGCGGACAGGGAGGAACGAGCAGTACTTC
d_call: .; j_call: TRBJ1-1; clone_size: many; v_call: TRBV5-1; cdr3_aa: CASSFDRGHAFF; cdr3_nt: TGCGCCAGCAGCTTCGACCGGGGACATGCTTTCTTT
d_call: .; j_call: TRBJ2-7; clone_size: few; v_call: TRBV28; cdr3_aa: CASSLLRHEAYEQYF; cdr3_nt: TGTGCCAGCAGTTTACTCCGACATGAAGCCTACGAGCAGTACTTC
d_call: TRBD2; j_call: TRBJ2-4; clone_size: many; v_call: TRBV12-3/TRBV12-4; cdr3_aa: CASSLNGAGGPNIQYF; cdr3_nt: TGTGCCAGCAGTTTAAATGGGGCGGGAGGGCCCAACATTCAGTACTTC
d_call: .; j_call: TRBJ1-2; clone_size: many; v_call: TRBV6-2/TRBV6-3; cdr3_aa: CASSLRRTPYGYTF; cdr3_nt: TGTGCCAGCAGTCTCCGGAGGACACCGTATGGCTACACCTTC
d_call: .; j_call: TRBJ1-2; clone_size: many; v_call: TRBV11-3; cdr3_aa: CASSLRPGQANYGYTF; cdr3_nt: TGTGCCAGCAGCTTACGACCGGGACAAGCTAACTATGGCTACACCTTC
d_call: TRBD2; j_call: TRBJ2-7; clone_size: many; v_call: TRBV28; cdr3_aa: CASSPNSGTSGGGEQYF; cdr3_nt: TGTGCCAGCAGTCCAAATAGCGGGACTAGTGGTGGGGGCGAGCAGTACTTC
d_call: .; j_call: TRBJ2-5; clone_size: .; v_call: TRBV5-4; cdr3_aa: CASSLPGPRRETQYF; cdr3_nt: TGTGCCAGCAGCTTGCCGGGACCCCGGAGGGAGACCCAGTACTTC
d_call: .; j_call: TRBJ2-7; clone_size: many; v_call: TRBV7-2; cdr3_aa: CASSRRPASDEQYF; cdr3_nt: TGTGCCAGCAGCCGACGACCGGCGTCCGACGAGCAGTACTTC
d_call: .; j_call: TRBJ1-1; clone_size: many; v_call: TRBV28; cdr3_aa: CASRSRGGVAFF; cdr3_nt: TGTGCCAGCAGGTCCAGGGGCGGTGTGGCTTTCTTT
d_call: TRBD1; j_call: TRBJ1-3; clone_size: .; v_call: TRBV12-3/TRBV12-4; cdr3_aa: CASSYSDRRFGNTIYF; cdr3_nt: TGTGCCAGCAGTTACTCGGACAGGCGATTTGGAAACACCATATATTTT
d_call: TRBD2; j_call: TRBJ2-7; clone_size: many; v_call: TRBV6-2/TRBV6-3; cdr3_aa: CASATGTSGSEQYF; cdr3_nt: TGTGCCAGCGCTACCGGGACTAGCGGGAGTGAGCAGTACTTC
d_call: .; j_call: TRBJ1-1; clone_size: .; v_call: TRBV7-9; cdr3_aa: CASSFPTLQAFF; cdr3_nt: TGTGCCAGCAGCTTCCCCACCCTACAAGCTTTCTTT
d_call: TRBD1; j_call: TRBJ1-1; clone_size: many; v_call: TRBV28; cdr3_aa: CASTLTGGTEAFF; cdr3_nt: TGTGCCAGCACCTTAACAGGGGGCACTGAAGCTTTCTTT
d_call: TRBD2; j_call: TRBJ2-2; clone_size: few; v_call: TRBV20-1; cdr3_aa: CSATRGGLALEVGELFF; cdr3_nt: TGCAGTGCTACTAGAGGAGGACTAGCATTAGAGGTCGGGGAGCTGTTTTTT
d_call: .; j_call: TRBJ2-7; clone_size: many; v_call: TRBV25-1; cdr3_aa: CASSEYSSYEQYF; cdr3_nt: TGTGCCAGCAGTGAATATAGTTCCTACGAGCAGTACTTC
d_call: .; j_call: TRBJ2-7; clone_size: many; v_call: TRBV11-2; cdr3_aa: CASSLADSEQYF; cdr3_nt: TGTGCCAGCAGCTTAGCGGACTCGGAGCAGTACTTC
d_call: .; j_call: TRBJ1-5; clone_size: few; v_call: TRBV6-1; cdr3_aa: CASRETGVLNQPQHF; cdr3_nt: TGTGCCAGCAGAGAAACGGGGGTCCTCAATCAGCCCCAGCATTTT
d_call: TRBD1; j_call: TRBJ2-7; clone_size: .; v_call: TRBV7-2; cdr3_aa: CASSFGQGNSYEQYF; cdr3_nt: TGTGCCAGCAGCTTCGGACAGGGGAACTCCTACGAGCAGTACTTC
d_call: TRBD1; j_call: TRBJ1-1; clone_size: many; v_call: TRBV28; cdr3_aa: CASSPRTGANTEAFF; cdr3_nt: TGTGCCAGCAGTCCCCGGACAGGGGCGAACACTGAAGCTTTCTTT
d_call: .; j_call: TRBJ2-7; clone_size: many; v_call: TRBV10-3; cdr3_aa: CAISERFRGEQYF; cdr3_nt: TGTGCCATCAGTGAGCGGTTCCGGGGGGAGCAGTACTTC
d_call: .; j_call: TRBJ1-1; clone_size: many; v_call: TRBV28; cdr3_aa: CASSGTSEAFF; cdr3_nt: TGTGCCAGCAGTGGGACTTCTGAAGCTTTCTTT
d_call: TRBD2; j_call: TRBJ2-7; clone_size: few; v_call: TRBV19; cdr3_aa: CASSVQRELSYEQYF; cdr3_nt: TGTGCCAGTAGTGTTCAGCGGGAGCTCTCCTACGAGCAGTACTTC
d_call: TRBD1; j_call: TRBJ1-1; clone_size: .; v_call: TRBV6-2/TRBV6-3; cdr3_aa: CASSNAPRQGITEAFF; cdr3_nt: TGTGCCAGCAGTAACGCTCCCCGACAGGGAATCACTGAAGCTTTCTTT
d_call: TRBD2; j_call: TRBJ2-2; clone_size: many; v_call: TRBV12-3/TRBV12-4; cdr3_aa: CASSLRTSGIGELFF; cdr3_nt: TGTGCCAGCAGTCTTCGGACTAGCGGGATCGGGGAGCTGTTTTTT
d_call: .; j_call: TRBJ1-5; clone_size: many; v_call: TRBV28; cdr3_aa: CASSLLEQGSNQPQHF; cdr3_nt: TGTGCCAGCAGTTTATTAGAACAGGGTAGCAATCAGCCCCAGCATTTT
d_call: TRBD2; j_call: TRBJ2-1; clone_size: few; v_call: TRBV7-9; cdr3_aa: CASNPVGGSSYNEQFF; cdr3_nt: TGTGCCAGCAACCCGGTGGGCGGGAGTTCCTACAATGAGCAGTTCTTC